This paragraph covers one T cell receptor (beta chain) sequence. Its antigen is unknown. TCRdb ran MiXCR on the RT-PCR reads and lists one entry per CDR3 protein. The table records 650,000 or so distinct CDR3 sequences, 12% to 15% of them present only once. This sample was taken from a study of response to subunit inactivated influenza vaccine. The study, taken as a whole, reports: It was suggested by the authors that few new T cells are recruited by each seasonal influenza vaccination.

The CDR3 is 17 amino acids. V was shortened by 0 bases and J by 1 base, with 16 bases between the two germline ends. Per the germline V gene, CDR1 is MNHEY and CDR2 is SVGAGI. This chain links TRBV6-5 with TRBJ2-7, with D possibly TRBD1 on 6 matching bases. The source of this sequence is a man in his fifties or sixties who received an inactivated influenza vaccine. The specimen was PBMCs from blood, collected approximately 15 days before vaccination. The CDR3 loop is CASSYSLSRTESYEQYF. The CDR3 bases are TGTGCCAGCAGTTACTCCCTAAGCCGGACAGAGTCCTACGAGCAGTACTTC.